This is a list of T cell receptor beta chains from one sample in a study of blood T cells in healthy people across ages. TCRdb reprocessed the 5' RACE reads with MiXCR, giving one entry per CDR3 protein. The sample records 600,000 to 1,000,000 distinct CDR3 sequences, about 62% being singletons. The sequenced sample was blood. The receptor set was obtained from a man aged 25 to 45 in good health. Both conserved end residues are part of each CDR3. The D gene is left open where the match is weak. Size is stated for part of the rows, as once, few or many counts, or as a class when the clone is expanded.

V gene	J gene	D gene	clone size	CDR3 protein	CDR3 DNA
TRBV5-6	TRBJ2-5	TRBD2	.	CASSSGLANQETQYF	TGTGCCAGCAGCTCGGGACTAGCGAACCAAGAGACCCAGTACTTC
TRBV5-1	TRBJ2-5	.	few	CASSSPGVEIQETQYF	TGCGCCAGCAGCTCCCCGGGAGTGGAGATCCAAGAGACCCAGTACTTC
TRBV5-1	TRBJ2-7	TRBD2	.	CASSSTSGGYSYEQYF	TGCGCCAGCAGCTCTACTAGCGGGGGATACTCCTACGAGCAGTACTTC
TRBV6-6	TRBJ2-7	.	.	CASSYSPQGRGEQYF	TGTGCCAGCAGTTACTCACCTCAGGGCCGGGGGGAGCAGTACTTC
TRBV9	TRBJ2-1	.	few	CASSSLPGVPHNEQFF	TGTGCCAGCAGCTCCCTCCCGGGAGTCCCCCACAATGAGCAGTTCTTC
TRBV4-3	TRBJ2-7	.	.	CASSQREQGYYYEQYF	TGCGCCAGCAGCCAAAGAGAACAGGGCTACTACTACGAGCAGTACTTC
TRBV2	TRBJ1-1	.	.	CASTLTGGDGEAFF	TGTGCCAGCACCCTGACGGGTGGGGACGGTGAAGCTTTCTTT
TRBV11-2	TRBJ2-3	.	.	CASSSTLGWGTDTQYF	TGTGCCAGCAGCTCGACTTTGGGATGGGGGACAGATACGCAGTATTTT
TRBV6-1	TRBJ1-2	.	.	CASSSGNRAMAYGYTF	TGTGCCAGCAGTTCGGGAAACAGGGCGATGGCCTATGGCTACACCTTC
TRBV20-1	TRBJ2-1	.	.	CSARGGNNEQFF	TGCAGTGCTAGAGGAGGCAACAATGAGCAGTTCTTC
TRBV4-3	TRBJ1-5	.	.	CASSQEVDPQGRGNQPQHF	TGCGCCAGCAGCCAAGAGGTAGATCCCCAAGGGAGGGGCAATCAGCCCCAGCATTTT
TRBV7-2	TRBJ2-7	TRBD2	.	CASSIYSSGEQYF	TGTGCCAGCAGCATATACTCTAGCGGCGAGCAGTACTTC
TRBV9	TRBJ2-2	.	.	CASSLWTVPGTGELFF	TGTGCCAGCAGCCTCTGGACGGTGCCCGGCACCGGGGAGCTGTTTTTT
TRBV6-5	TRBJ2-5	TRBD2	.	CASGILAGQETQYF	TGTGCCAGCGGGATACTAGCGGGGCAAGAGACCCAGTACTTC
TRBV9	TRBJ2-7	TRBD2	.	CASSPGDYSYEQYF	TGTGCCAGCAGCCCTGGGGACTATTCCTACGAGCAGTACTTC
TRBV10-3	TRBJ2-7	.	.	CAISESVTTSDGQYF	TGCGCCATCAGTGAGTCGGTAACAACATCGGACGGGCAGTACTTC
TRBV5-1	TRBJ2-6	.	.	CASSDGFVGANVLTF	TGCGCCAGCAGCGATGGGTTCGTTGGGGCCAACGTCCTGACTTTC
TRBV9	TRBJ2-1	TRBD2	.	CASSGGRTSYNEQFF	TGTGCCAGCAGCGGCGGGAGGACTTCCTACAATGAGCAGTTCTTC
TRBV28	TRBJ1-2	.	once	CASSFAGAHGYTF	TGTGCTAGCAGTTTCGCAGGGGCCCATGGCTACACCTTC
TRBV12-3/TRBV12-4	TRBJ2-5	.	.	CTSSVIEGGSQYF	TGTACCAGCAGTGTTATTGAAGGAGGCTCCCAGTACTTC
TRBV3-1	TRBJ2-3	.	.	CASSPTAGHTDTQYF	TGTGCCAGCAGCCCGACGGCAGGTCACACAGATACGCAGTATTTT
TRBV27	TRBJ2-7	.	.	CASSPRFSYEQYF	TGTGCCAGCAGTCCCCGGTTCTCCTACGAGCAGTACTTC
TRBV7-2	TRBJ2-7	TRBD2	once	CASSLVRGGRYEQYF	TGTGCCAGCAGCTTAGTGCGGGGGGGACGCTACGAGCAGTACTTC
TRBV5-6	TRBJ2-3	.	.	CASSSLQSGTDTQYF	TGTGCCAGCAGCTCCCTCCAGAGCGGGACAGATACGCAGTATTTT
TRBV6-5	TRBJ1-1	TRBD1	once	CASIPGGENTEAFF	TGTGCCAGCATCCCAGGGGGCGAGAACACTGAAGCTTTCTTT
TRBV10-3	TRBJ2-1	.	.	CAISEVSLSDEQFF	TGTGCCATCAGTGAGGTTAGCCTAAGTGATGAGCAGTTCTTC
TRBV15	TRBJ2-3	.	.	CATSGPRGSDTQYF	TGTGCCACCAGCGGACCCCGGGGCTCGGATACGCAGTATTTT
TRBV5-1	TRBJ1-1	.	once	CASRRSAGVAEAFF	TGCGCCAGCAGACGGTCGGCGGGGGTAGCCGAAGCTTTCTTT
TRBV29-1	TRBJ1-2	TRBD1	few	CSAQGAANYGYTF	TGCAGCGCACAGGGGGCAGCTAACTATGGCTACACCTTC
TRBV7-2	TRBJ1-3	.	.	CASSLAAQGNTIYF	TGTGCCAGCAGCTTAGCGGCTCAGGGAAACACCATATATTTT
TRBV20-1	TRBJ2-4	TRBD2	.	CSTPSGLSSDIQYF	TGCAGCACTCCGTCGGGACTATCGTCGGACATTCAGTACTTC
TRBV20-1	TRBJ2-1	TRBD2	once	CSARYSGGANEQFF	TGCAGTGCTAGATACAGCGGGGGGGCCAATGAGCAGTTCTTC
TRBV20-1	TRBJ2-4	TRBD2	.	CSTLAGALAKNIQYF	TGCAGTACCCTAGCGGGAGCCCTAGCCAAAAACATTCAGTACTTC
TRBV6-6	TRBJ2-7	.	few	CASRFQGGYEQYF	TGTGCCAGCAGGTTCCAAGGGGGATACGAGCAGTACTTC
TRBV20-1	TRBJ2-7	TRBD2	.	CSGGSGPAYEQYF	TGCAGTGGCGGTAGCGGGCCTGCCTACGAGCAGTACTTC
TRBV20-1	TRBJ2-1	.	.	CSAGTDEQFF	TGCAGTGCCGGGACGGACGAGCAGTTCTTC
TRBV19	TRBJ1-2	.	.	CASSSEINSHGYTF	TGTGCCAGTAGCTCCGAAATTAATAGCCATGGCTACACCTTC
TRBV20-1	TRBJ2-1	TRBD2	.	CSAGGSGGQMYNEQFF	TGCAGTGCCGGGGGTAGCGGGGGTCAAATGTACAATGAGCAGTTCTTC
TRBV20-1	TRBJ1-5	TRBD1	.	CSAKGQGGNQPQHF	TGCAGTGCAAAGGGACAGGGGGGGAACCAGCCCCAGCATTTT
TRBV29-1	TRBJ1-1	.	few	CSVRVEKNTEAFF	TGCAGCGTTCGGGTCGAGAAGAACACTGAAGCTTTCTTT